This T cell receptor beta chain was documented in a study of cytomegalovirus exposure and HLA in healthy donors. Points from the study as a whole: An analysis that came later showed most CMV-associated TCR beta chains appearing HLA-restricted. Investigators reported approximately 170 TCR beta chains as tied to cytomegalovirus.

Amplification used 60 Vbeta primers and 13 Jbeta primers. TCRdb's copy holds only in-frame clones and misses some; the assay was immunoSEQ multiplex PCR. Of 150,000 or so clones detected, around two thirds appear once; the ten largest clones hold 1.6%. Germline V gene lookup returns CDR1 SGHRS and CDR2 YFSETQ. Trimming pared 4 bases from V and 4 bases from J, leaving 20 bases between. This CDR3 is 16 amino acids long. Turning to this clone: The antigen is not known.

This clonotype was obtained from a woman younger than 35 in good health and CMV-seronegative. Source material: PBMCs. The rearrangement joins TRBV5-1 to TRBJ1-1, with D possibly matching TRBD1 (6 bases). Here the CDR3 DNA reads TGCGCCAGCAGCCCAACGGGGGGGCTCAGGGGCACTGAAGCTTTCTTT. This gives the protein CASSPTGGLRGTEAFF.